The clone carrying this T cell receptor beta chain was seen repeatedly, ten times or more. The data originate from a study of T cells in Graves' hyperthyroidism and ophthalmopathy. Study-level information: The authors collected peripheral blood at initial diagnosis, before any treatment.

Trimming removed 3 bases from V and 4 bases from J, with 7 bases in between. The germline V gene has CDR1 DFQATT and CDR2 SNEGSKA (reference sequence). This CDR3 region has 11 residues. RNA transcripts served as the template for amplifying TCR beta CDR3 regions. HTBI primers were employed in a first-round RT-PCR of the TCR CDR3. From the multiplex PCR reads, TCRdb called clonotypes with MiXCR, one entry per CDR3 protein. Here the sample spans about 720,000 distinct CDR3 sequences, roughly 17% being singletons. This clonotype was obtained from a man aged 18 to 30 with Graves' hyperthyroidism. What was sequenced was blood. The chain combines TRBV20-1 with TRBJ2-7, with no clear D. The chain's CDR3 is CSARPGYEQYF. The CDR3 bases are TGCAGTGCTAGGCCCGGGTACGAGCAGTACTTC.